These T cell receptor beta chains were read from a single sample in a study of shared clonotypes between healthy human individuals. Profiling relied on immunoSEQ multiplex PCR, and the TCRdb table lists in-frame clones only, not all of them. The repertoire holds a few million clones, 85% to 95% seen once, with around 0.4% in the top ten. What was sequenced was naive CD4+ T cells from PBMCs. These receptors were taken from a young man in good health. Some clones in this sample may be carry-over from other donors' samples. Both conserved end residues are part of each CDR3.

j_call,v_call,cdr3_aa
TRBJ2-1,TRBV14,CASSQAGNSYNEQFF
TRBJ2-5,TRBV9,CASSYSGSWETQYF
TRBJ2-7,TRBV2,CASRPRQASSYEQYF
TRBJ2-1,TRBV6-6,CASSPRMAGGYNEQFF
TRBJ1-2,TRBV6-5,CASTGQGFNYGYTF
TRBJ2-1,TRBV28,CASSLSGWGQGDNEQFF
TRBJ2-4,TRBV5-1,CASSLTQSKNIQYF
TRBJ1-5,TRBV15,CATSRDRANSNQPQHF
TRBJ1-1,TRBV15,CATSRARGPDTEAFF
TRBJ2-2,TRBV2,CASTPDTGELFF
TRBJ1-1,TRBV6-5,CASRPGTGQAFF
TRBJ2-2,TRBV9,CASSSRGLANTGELFF
TRBJ2-7,TRBV29-1,CSVGVSKGVQYF
TRBJ2-3,TRBV5-6,CASSLIGILTDTQYF
TRBJ2-1,TRBV5-6,CASSSKLAYGYNEQFF
TRBJ2-5,TRBV19,CASGQGRRVGETQYF
TRBJ2-6,TRBV18,CASSPDRLGANVLTF
TRBJ2-3,TRBV10-3,CAIRDGTGGSDTQYF
TRBJ1-3,TRBV6-5,CASSYTLVQSGNTIYF
TRBJ2-3,TRBV7-2,CASSLTRVNTDTQYF
TRBJ2-5,TRBV2,CASLGVKTQYF
TRBJ2-3,TRBV30,CAWSVGGFPPVGSDTQYF
TRBJ1-1,TRBV5-4,CASSLRAGRNTEAFF
TRBJ2-7,TRBV7-9,CASSFSRTVSYEQYF
TRBJ2-1,TRBV5-1,CASSRDSEQFF
TRBJ1-5,TRBV6-1,CASIRQGSGQPQHF
TRBJ1-1,TRBV5-8,CASSLGTGGGKGFF
TRBJ1-2,TRBV28,CASSSRGSNYGYTF
TRBJ2-2,TRBV9,CASSATFFSRGRTGELFF
TRBJ1-4,TRBV28,CATSSTWGEKLFF
TRBJ2-5,TRBV7-9,CASSWTGMETQYF
TRBJ2-1,TRBV11-2,CASSFATGTSGYNEQFF
TRBJ2-7,TRBV4-1,CASSQPGAGISYEQYF
TRBJ2-3,TRBV6-1,CASSVRQGFYTDTQYF
TRBJ2-7,TRBV28,CASSAPGGSSYEQYF
TRBJ1-1,TRBV6-1,CASSALQGGTEAFF
TRBJ2-5,TRBV7-3,CASSRPGRGETQYF
TRBJ2-7,TRBV11-2,CASSFHDLNEQYF
TRBJ2-5,TRBV19,CASSITWTSGTETQYF
TRBJ1-1,TRBV2,CASSDPAGLTEAFF
TRBJ1-4,TRBV27,CASSLGWGRPATNEKLFF
TRBJ2-7,TRBV5-1,CASSLDPGAPDEQYF
TRBJ2-2,TRBV18,CASSYTPPRGGAGELFF
TRBJ1-3,TRBV28,CASSFRGAGNTIYF
TRBJ1-5,TRBV19,CASSLRERPQHF
TRBJ1-2,TRBV29-1,CSGTKGGGSGYTF